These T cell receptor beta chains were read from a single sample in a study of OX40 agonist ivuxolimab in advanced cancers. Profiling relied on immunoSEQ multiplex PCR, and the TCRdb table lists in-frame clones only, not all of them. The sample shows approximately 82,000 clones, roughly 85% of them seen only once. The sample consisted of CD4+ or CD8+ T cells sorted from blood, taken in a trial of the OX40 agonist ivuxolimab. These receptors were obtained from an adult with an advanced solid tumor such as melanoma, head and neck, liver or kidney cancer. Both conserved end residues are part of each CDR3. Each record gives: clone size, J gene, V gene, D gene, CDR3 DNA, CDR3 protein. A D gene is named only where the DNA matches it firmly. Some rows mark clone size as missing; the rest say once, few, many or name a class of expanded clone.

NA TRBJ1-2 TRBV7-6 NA TGTGCCAGCAGCTTGGGACATCAGGGGTATGGCTACACCTTC CASSLGHQGYGYTF
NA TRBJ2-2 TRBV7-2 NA TGTGCCAGCAGCTTAGGAGGGACCACCGGGGAGCTGTTTTTT CASSLGGTTGELFF
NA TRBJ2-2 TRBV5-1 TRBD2 TGCGCCAGCAGGGTTGCGGGGGAGAACACCGGGGAGCTGTTTTTT CASRVAGENTGELFF
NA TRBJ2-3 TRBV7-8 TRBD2 TGTGCCAGCAGCCTGACTAGCGGGGTCACAGATACGCAGTATTTT CASSLTSGVTDTQYF
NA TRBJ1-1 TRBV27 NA TGTGCCAGCAGTTTATCGGCTTTCACTGAAGCTTTCTTT CASSLSAFTEAFF
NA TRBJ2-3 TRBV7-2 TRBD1 TGTGCCAGCAGCCCGGGACAGCCAGATACGCAGTATTTT CASSPGQPDTQYF
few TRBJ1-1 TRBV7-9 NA TGTGCCAGCAGCTTAGTGGGGAACACTGAAGCTTTCTTT CASSLVGNTEAFF
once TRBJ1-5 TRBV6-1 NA TGTGCCAGCAGTGGTGGGGCAGGCGTCCCAAATCAGCCCCAGCATTTT CASSGGAGVPNQPQHF
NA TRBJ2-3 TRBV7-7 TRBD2 TGTGCCAGCAGCCCGCTAGCGGGGGAAACAGATACGCAGTATTTT CASSPLAGETDTQYF
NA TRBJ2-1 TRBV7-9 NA TGTGCCAGCAGCTTATTTGGGCAGGGGTTAATTGAGCAGTTCTTC CASSLFGQGLIEQFF
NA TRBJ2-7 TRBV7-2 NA TGTGCCAGCAGCTTAACCGAGTACGAGCAGTACTTC CASSLTEYEQYF
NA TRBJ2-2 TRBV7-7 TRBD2 TGTGCTAGCAGCTTAGTAGCGGGGGTGAACACCGGGGAGCTGTTTTTT CASSLVAGVNTGELFF
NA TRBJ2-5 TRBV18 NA TGTGCCAGCTCACCGCAAGAGACCCAGTACTTC CASSPQETQYF
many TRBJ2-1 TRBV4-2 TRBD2 TGTGCCAGCAGCCAAGGGAGCGGGGGGGACGGTGAGCAGTTCTTC CASSQGSGGDGEQFF
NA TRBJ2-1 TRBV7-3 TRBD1 TGTGCCAGCAGCTTAACGGACAGGGATACCTACAATGAGCAGTTCTTC CASSLTDRDTYNEQFF
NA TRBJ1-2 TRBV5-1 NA TGCGCCAGCAGCTTGGTGGGGGATTATGGCTACACCTTC CASSLVGDYGYTF
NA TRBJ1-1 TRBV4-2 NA TGTGCCAGCAGCCAAGAGAGGGGAGCAGGGAGGGGCACTGAAGCTTTCTTT CASSQERGAGRGTEAFF
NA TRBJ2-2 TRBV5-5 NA TGTGCCAGCAGCTTGACTGGCCCCGCGAACACCGGGGAGCTGTTTTTT CASSLTGPANTGELFF
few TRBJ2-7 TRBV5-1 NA TGCGCCAGCAGCTTGGCCGAGGAGAGCACTTCGGGGCAGTACTTC CASSLAEESTSGQYF
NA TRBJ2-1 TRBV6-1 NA TGTGCCAGCAGTGAAAGCCGGCTAGGTAATGAGCAGTTCTTC CASSESRLGNEQFF
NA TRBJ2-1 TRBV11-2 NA TGTGCCAGCAGCTTAGATGTCAGCTACAATGAGCAGTTCTTC CASSLDVSYNEQFF
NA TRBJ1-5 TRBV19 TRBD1 TGTGCCAGTAGTAGCGCTTCAGGGGGCGCCGGTCAGCCCCAGCATTTT CASSSASGGAGQPQHF
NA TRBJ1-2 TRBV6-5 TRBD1 TGTGCCAGCAGTTACAGCATCACAGGGGGAAACTATGGCTACACCTTC CASSYSITGGNYGYTF
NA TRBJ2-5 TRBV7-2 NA TGTGCCAGCAGCTTAGCGTCAGGTCCAGAGACCCAGTACTTC CASSLASGPETQYF
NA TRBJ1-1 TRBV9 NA TGTGCCAGCAGCGTTACCGGGACACCTAACACTGAAGCTTTCTTT CASSVTGTPNTEAFF
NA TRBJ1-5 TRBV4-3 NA TGCGCCAGCAGCCAAGAGACGGGGCAGCCCCAGCATTTT CASSQETGQPQHF
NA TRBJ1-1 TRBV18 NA TGTGCCAGCTCACCAAGGGGGGGCACTGAAGCTTTCTTT CASSPRGGTEAFF
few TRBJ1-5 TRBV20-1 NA TGCAGTCAGATCAATCAGCCCCAGCATTTT CSQINQPQHF
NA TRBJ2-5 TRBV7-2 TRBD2 TGTGCCAGCAGCCCCACTAGCGGGGGAGAGACCCAGTACTTC CASSPTSGGETQYF
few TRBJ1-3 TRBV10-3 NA TGTGCCATCAGTGTCGTAGGGTTTGGAAACACCATATATTTT CAISVVGFGNTIYF
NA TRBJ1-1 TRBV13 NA TGTGCCAGCACTGAGCGAGCCCTTCCCTCTTTCTTT CASTERALPSFF
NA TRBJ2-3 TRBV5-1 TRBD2 TGCGCCAGCAGCCGAATAGCGGGGGGGAGCACAGATACGCAGTATTTT CASSRIAGGSTDTQYF
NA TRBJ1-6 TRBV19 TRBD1 TGTGCCAGTAGTACGGGACAGACGGGCTATAATTCACCCCTCCACTTT CASSTGQTGYNSPLHF
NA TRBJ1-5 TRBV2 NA TGTGCCAGCAGGGCCCAGGGGTTGCGGAATCAGCCCCAGCATTTT CASRAQGLRNQPQHF
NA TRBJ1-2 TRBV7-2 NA TGTGCCAGCAGCTTAACGCAGGGCGTATCCTATGGCTACACCTTC CASSLTQGVSYGYTF
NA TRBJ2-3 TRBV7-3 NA TGTGCCAGCAGCTTAACTCCAGGGGGAGGGACAGATACGCAGTATTTT CASSLTPGGGTDTQYF
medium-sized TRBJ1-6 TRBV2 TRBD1 TGTGCCAGCAGTGTGGGACAGCCCACCTCACCCCTCCACTTT CASSVGQPTSPLHF
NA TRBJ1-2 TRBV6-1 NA TGTGCCAGCAGTGAAGGGACTGCACAGTATGGCTACACCTTC CASSEGTAQYGYTF
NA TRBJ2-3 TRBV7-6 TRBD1 TGTGCCAGCAGCGCACGGACAGGGGTCGCCTTAGATACGCAGTATTTT CASSARTGVALDTQYF
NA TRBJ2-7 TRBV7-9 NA TGTGCCAGCAGCTTATTAGACGAGCAGTACTTC CASSLLDEQYF
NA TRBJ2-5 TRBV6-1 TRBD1 TGTGCCAGCAGGGCCGGGACAGGGAGAGAGACCCAGTACTTC CASRAGTGRETQYF